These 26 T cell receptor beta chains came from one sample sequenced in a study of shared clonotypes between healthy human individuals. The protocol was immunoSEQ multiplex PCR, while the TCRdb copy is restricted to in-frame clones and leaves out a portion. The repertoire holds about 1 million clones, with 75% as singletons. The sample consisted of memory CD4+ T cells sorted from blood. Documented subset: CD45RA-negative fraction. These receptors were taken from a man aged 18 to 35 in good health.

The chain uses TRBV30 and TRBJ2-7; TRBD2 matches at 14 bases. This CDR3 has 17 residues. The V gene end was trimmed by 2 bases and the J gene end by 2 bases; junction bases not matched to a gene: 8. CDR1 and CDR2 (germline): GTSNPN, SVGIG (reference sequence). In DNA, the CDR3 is TGTGCCTGGAGTTCTCAGGGGACTAGCGGGAGAACCTACGAGCAGTACTTC. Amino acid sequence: CAWSSQGTSGRTYEQYF.

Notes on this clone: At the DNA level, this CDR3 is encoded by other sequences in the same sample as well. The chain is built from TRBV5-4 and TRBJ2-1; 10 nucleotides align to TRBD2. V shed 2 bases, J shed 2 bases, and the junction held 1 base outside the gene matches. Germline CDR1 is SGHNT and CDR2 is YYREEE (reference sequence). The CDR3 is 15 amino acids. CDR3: CASSLAGGTYNEQFF. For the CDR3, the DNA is TGTGCCAGCAGCTTAGCGGGAGGGACCTACAATGAGCAGTTCTTC.

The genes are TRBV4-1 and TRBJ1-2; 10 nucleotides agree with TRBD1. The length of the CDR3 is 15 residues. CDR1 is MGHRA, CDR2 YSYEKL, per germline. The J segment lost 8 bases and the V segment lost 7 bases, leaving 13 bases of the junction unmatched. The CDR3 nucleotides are TGCGCCAGCACATCTCCCGGGACAGGGGACCGAGGCTACACCTTC. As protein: CASTSPGTGDRGYTF.

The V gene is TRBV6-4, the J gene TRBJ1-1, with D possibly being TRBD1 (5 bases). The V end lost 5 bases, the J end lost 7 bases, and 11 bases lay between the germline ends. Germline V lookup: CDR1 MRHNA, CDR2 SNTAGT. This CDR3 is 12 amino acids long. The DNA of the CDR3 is TGTGCCAGCAGTTTACGGGACTTTGAAGCTTTCTTT. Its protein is CASSLRDFEAFF.

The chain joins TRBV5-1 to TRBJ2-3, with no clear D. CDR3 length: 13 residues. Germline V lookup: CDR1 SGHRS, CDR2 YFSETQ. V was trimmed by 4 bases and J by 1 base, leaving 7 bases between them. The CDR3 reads CASSPGRTDTQYF. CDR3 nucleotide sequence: TGCGCCAGCAGCCCCGGGCGCACAGATACGCAGTATTTT.

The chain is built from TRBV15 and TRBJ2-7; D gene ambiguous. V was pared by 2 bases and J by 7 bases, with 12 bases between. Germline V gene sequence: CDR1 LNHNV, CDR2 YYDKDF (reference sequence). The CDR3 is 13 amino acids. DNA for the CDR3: TGTGCCACCAGCAGATCGGGCACACAGGAGCAGTACTTC. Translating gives CATSRSGTQEQYF.

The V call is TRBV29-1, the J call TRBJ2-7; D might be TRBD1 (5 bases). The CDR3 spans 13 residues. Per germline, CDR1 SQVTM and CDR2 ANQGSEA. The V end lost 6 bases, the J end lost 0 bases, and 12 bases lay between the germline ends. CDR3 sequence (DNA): TGCAGCGTGAGAGATACAGGCTCCTACGAGCAGTACTTC. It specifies CSVRDTGSYEQYF.

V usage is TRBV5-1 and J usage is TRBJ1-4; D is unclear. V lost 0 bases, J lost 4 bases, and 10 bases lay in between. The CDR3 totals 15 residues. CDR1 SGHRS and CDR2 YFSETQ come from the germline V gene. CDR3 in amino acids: CASSLAPGINEKLFF. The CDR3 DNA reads TGCGCCAGCAGCTTGGCGCCAGGAATTAATGAAAAACTGTTTTTT.

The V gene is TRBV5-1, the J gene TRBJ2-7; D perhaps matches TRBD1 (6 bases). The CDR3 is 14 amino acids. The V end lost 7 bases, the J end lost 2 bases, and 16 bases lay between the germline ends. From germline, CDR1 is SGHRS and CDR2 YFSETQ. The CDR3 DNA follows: TGCGCCAGCCGAAATACAGGGAAGCCCTACGAGCAGTACTTC. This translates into CASRNTGKPYEQYF.

CDR3: CAWSGTSGRVNEQFF. The CDR3 bases are TGTGCCTGGAGTGGGACTAGCGGGAGGGTAAATGAGCAGTTCTTC. V usage is TRBV30 and J usage is TRBJ2-1, with 15 bases that match TRBD2. Germline V gene data show CDR1 as GTSNPN and CDR2 as SVGIG (reference sequence). V lost 1 base, J lost 7 bases, and 2 bases stayed unmatched. The CDR3 runs to 15 residues.

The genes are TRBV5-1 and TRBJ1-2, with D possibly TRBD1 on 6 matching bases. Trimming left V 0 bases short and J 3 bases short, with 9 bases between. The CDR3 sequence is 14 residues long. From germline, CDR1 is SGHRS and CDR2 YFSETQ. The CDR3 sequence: CASSLVPGDYGYTF. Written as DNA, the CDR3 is TGCGCCAGCAGCTTGGTGCCAGGGGACTATGGCTACACCTTC.

CDR3 protein: CAITQGGNNEKLFF. CDR3 nucleotide sequence: TGTGCCATCACTCAAGGGGGGAATAATGAAAAACTGTTTTTT. V gene TRBV10-3 combines with J gene TRBJ1-4; D possibly corresponds to TRBD1 (6 bases). V gave up 7 bases and J gave up 4 bases, with 13 bases separating them. Germline-derived CDR1 and CDR2 are ENHRY and SYGVKD. This CDR3 has 14 residues.

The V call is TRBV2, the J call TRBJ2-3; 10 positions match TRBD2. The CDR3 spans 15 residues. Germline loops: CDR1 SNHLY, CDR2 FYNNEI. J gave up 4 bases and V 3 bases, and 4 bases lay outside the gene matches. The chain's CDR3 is CASSEASGSPDTQYF. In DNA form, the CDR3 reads TGTGCCAGCAGTGAGGCTAGCGGGAGCCCAGATACGCAGTATTTT. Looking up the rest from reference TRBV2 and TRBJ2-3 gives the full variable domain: EPEVTQTPSHQVTQMGQEVILRCVPISNHLYFYWYRQILGQKVEFLVSFYNNEISEKSEIFDDQFSVERPDGSNFTLKIRSTKLEDSAMYFCASSEASGSPDTQYFGPGTRLTVL.

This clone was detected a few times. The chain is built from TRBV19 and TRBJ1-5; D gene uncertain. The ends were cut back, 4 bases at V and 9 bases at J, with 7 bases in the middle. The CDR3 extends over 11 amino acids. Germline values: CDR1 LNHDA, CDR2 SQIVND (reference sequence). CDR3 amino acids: CASSTRGPQHF. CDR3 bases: TGTGCCAGTAGTACCCGGGGGCCCCAGCATTTT. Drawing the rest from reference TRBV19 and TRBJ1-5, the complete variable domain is DGGITQSPKYLFRKEGQNVTLSCEQNLNHDAMYWYRQDPGQGLRLIYYSQIVNDFQKGDIAEGYSVSREKKESFPLTVTSAQKNPTAFYLCASSTRGPQHFGDGTRLSIL.

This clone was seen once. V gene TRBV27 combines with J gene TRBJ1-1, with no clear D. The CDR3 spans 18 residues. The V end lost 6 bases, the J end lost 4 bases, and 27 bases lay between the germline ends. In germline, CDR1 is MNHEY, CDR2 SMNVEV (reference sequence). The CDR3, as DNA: TGTGCCAGCAGGGTAGGGCGGGAAGGAAATTTAATGGGCACTGAAGCTTTCTTT. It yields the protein CASRVGREGNLMGTEAFF.

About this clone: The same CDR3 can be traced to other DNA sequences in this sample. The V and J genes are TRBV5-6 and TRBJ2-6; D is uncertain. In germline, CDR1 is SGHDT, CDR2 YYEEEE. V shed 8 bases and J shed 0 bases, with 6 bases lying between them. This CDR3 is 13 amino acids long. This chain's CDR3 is CASSFSGANVLTF. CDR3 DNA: TGTGCCAGTTCCTTCTCTGGGGCCAACGTCCTGACTTTC.

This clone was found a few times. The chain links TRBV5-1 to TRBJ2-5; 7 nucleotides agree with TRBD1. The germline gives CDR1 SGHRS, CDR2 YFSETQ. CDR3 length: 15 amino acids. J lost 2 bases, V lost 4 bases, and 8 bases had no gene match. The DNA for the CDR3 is TGCGCCAGCAGCCTGGGGACAGTTTCACAAGAGACCCAGTACTTC. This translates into CASSLGTVSQETQYF.

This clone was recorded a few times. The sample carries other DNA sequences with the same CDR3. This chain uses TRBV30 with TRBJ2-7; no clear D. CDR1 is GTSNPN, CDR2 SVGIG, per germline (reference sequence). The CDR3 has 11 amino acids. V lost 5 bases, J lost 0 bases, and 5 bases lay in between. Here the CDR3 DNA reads TGTGCCTGGGGACGCTCCTACGAGCAGTACTTC. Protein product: CAWGRSYEQYF.

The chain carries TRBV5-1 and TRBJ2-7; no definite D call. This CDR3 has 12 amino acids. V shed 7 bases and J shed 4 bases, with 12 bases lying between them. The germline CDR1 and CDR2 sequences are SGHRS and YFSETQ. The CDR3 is CASSQPAYEQYF. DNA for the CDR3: TGCGCCAGCTCTCAACCCGCTTACGAGCAGTACTTC.

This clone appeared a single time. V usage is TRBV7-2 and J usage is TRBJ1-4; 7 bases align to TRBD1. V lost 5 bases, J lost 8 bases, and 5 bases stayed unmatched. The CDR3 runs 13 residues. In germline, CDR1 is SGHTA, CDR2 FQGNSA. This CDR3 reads CASSPGTAEKLFF. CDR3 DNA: TGTGCCAGCAGCCCGGGGACAGCAGAAAAACTGTTTTTT.

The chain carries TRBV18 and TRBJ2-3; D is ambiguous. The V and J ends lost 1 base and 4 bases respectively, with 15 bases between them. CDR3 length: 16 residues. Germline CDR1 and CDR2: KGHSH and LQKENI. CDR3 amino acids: CASSPRRDGVSDTQYF. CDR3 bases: TGTGCCAGCTCACCACGTCGCGATGGGGTCTCAGATACGCAGTATTTT.

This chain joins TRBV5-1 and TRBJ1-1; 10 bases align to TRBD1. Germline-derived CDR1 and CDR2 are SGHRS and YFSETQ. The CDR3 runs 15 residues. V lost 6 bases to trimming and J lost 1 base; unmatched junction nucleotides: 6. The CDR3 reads CASNPRTGGNTEAFF. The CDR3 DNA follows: TGCGCCAGCAACCCTAGGACAGGGGGGAACACTGAAGCTTTCTTT.

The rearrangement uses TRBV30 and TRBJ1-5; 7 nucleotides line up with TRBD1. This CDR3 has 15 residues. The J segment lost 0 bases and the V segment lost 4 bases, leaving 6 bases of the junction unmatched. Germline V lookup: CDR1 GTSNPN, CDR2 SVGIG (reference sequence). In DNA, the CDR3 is TGTGCCTGGAATTCGGGACAGTATAGCAATCAGCCCCAGCATTTT. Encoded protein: CAWNSGQYSNQPQHF.

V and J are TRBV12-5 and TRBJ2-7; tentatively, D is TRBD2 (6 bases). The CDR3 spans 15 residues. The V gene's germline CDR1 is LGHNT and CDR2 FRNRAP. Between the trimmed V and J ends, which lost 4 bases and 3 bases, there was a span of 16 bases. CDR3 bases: TGTGCTAGTGGTTCCAAGGCGGGAAAGTTCTACGAGCAGTACTTC. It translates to CASGSKAGKFYEQYF.

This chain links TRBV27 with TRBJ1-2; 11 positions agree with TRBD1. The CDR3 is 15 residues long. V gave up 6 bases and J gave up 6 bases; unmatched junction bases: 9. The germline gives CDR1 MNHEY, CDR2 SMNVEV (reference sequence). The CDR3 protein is CASRPRDRGTHGYTF. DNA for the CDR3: TGTGCCAGCAGGCCTCGGGACAGGGGGACCCATGGCTACACCTTC.

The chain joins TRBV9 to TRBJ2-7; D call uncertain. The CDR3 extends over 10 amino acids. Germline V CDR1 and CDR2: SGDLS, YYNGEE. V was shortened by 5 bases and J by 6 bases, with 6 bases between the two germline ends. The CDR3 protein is CASRRVEQYF. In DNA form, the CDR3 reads TGTGCCAGCAGACGAGTCGAGCAGTACTTC.